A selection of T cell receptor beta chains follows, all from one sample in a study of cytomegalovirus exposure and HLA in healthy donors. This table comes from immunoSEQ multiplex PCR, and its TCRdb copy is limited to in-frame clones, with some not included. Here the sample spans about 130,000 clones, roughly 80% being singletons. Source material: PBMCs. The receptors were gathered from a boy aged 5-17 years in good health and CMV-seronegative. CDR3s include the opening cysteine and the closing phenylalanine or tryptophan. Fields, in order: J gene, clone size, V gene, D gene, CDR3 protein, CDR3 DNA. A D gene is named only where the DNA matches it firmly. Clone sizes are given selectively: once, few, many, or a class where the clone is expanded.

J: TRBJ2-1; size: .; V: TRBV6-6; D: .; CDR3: CASSYYQSHFF; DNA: TGTGCCAGCAGTTACTATCAAAGCCACTTCTTC
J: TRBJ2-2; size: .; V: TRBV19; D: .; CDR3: CASRLTHNTGELFF; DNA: TGTGCCAGTAGGTTGACACATAACACCGGGGAGCTGTTTTTT
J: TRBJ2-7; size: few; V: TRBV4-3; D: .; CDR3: CASSQNRGAGNEQYF; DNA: TGCGCCAGCAGCCAGAACCGGGGCGCGGGGAACGAGCAGTACTTC
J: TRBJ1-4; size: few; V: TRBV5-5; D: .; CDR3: CASSLEWGGKLFF; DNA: TGTGCCAGCAGCTTGGAGTGGGGGGGGAAACTGTTTTTT
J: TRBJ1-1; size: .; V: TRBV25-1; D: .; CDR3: CASSESGGGLTEAFF; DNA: TGTGCCAGCAGTGAATCGGGCGGAGGGCTCACTGAAGCTTTCTTT
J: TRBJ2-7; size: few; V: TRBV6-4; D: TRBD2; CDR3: CASSERSGSSYEQYF; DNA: TGTGCCAGCAGTGAGCGGAGCGGGAGCTCCTACGAGCAGTACTTC
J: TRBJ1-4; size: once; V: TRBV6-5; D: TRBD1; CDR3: CASSPEGADEKLFF; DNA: TGTGCCAGCAGCCCGGAGGGGGCGGATGAAAAACTGTTTTTT
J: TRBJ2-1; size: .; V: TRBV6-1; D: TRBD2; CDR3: CASSATAGGPYNEQFF; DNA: TGTGCCAGCAGTGCCACAGCGGGAGGCCCCTACAATGAGCAGTTCTTC
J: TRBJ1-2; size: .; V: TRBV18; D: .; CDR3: CASSPETEVVYGYTF; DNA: TGTGCCAGCTCACCAGAGACGGAGGTAGTGTATGGCTACACCTTC
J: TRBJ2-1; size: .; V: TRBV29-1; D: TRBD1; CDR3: CSGTGTGVYNEQFF; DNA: TGCAGCGGTACCGGGACAGGGGTGTACAATGAGCAGTTCTTC
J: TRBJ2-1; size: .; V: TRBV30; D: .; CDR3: CAWSKGRGSYNEQFF; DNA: TGTGCCTGGAGTAAAGGACGGGGTTCCTACAATGAGCAGTTCTTC
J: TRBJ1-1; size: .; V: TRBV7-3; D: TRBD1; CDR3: CASSFQGGTEAFF; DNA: TGTGCCAGCAGCTTCCAGGGGGGCACTGAAGCTTTCTTT
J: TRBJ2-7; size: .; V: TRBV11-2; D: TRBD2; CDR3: CASSLAAGFSYEQYF; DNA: TGTGCCAGCAGCCTAGCGGCAGGATTCTCCTACGAGCAGTACTTC
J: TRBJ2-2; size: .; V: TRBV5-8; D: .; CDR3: CASSLGLRSTGELFF; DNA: TGTGCCAGCAGCTTAGGACTCAGATCCACCGGGGAGCTGTTTTTT
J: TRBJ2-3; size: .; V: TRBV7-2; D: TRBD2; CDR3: CASSLGGGRGTDTQYF; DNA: TGTGCCAGCAGCTTAGGAGGCGGGAGAGGAACAGATACGCAGTATTTT
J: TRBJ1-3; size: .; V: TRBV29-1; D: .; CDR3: CSVEDGSSGNTIYF; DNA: TGCAGCGTTGAAGACGGGTCCTCTGGAAACACCATATATTTT
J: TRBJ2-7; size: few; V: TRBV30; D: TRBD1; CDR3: CAWSPGTEVYEQYF; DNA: TGTGCCTGGAGTCCCGGGACAGAAGTATACGAGCAGTACTTC
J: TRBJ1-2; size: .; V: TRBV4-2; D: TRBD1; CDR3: CASSQDRDRGYTF; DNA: TGTGCCAGCAGCCAAGATAGGGACAGGGGTTACACCTTC
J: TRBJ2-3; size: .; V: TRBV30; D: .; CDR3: CAWSVLPIGDTQYF; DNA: TGTGCCTGGAGTGTACTACCGATAGGCGATACGCAGTATTTT
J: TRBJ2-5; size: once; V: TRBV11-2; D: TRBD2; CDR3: CASSLESLGSGTQETQYF; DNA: TGTGCCAGCAGCTTAGAAAGTCTTGGTAGCGGGACCCAAGAGACCCAGTACTTC
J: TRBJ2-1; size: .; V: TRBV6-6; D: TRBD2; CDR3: CASLGTNNNEQFF; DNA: TGTGCCAGCTTAGGGACTAACAACAATGAGCAGTTCTTC
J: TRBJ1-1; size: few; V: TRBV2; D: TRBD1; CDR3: CASRPPGQGQAFF; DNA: TGTGCCAGCAGGCCTCCGGGACAGGGTCAAGCTTTCTTT
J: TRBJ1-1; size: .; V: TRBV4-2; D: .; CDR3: CASSQESEAFF; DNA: TGTGCCAGCAGCCAAGAGAGTGAAGCTTTCTTT
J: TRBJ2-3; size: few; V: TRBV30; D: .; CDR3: CAWKAVNTQYF; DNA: TGTGCCTGGAAAGCGGTCAATACGCAGTATTTT
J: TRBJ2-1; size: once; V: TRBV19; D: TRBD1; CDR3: CASSIVGQGQQEQFF; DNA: TGTGCCAGTAGTATAGTGGGACAGGGACAACAGGAGCAGTTCTTC
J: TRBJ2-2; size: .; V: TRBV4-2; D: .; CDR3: CASSQDPGDRGMASGVNGELFF; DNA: TGTGCCAGCAGCCAAGATCCCGGGGACAGGGGAATGGCTAGCGGGGTGAACGGGGAGCTGTTTTTT
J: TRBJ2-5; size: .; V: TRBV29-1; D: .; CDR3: CSVDQPEVEGGEQYF; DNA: TGCAGCGTTGATCAACCGGAAGTAGAGGGTGGAGAGCAGTACTTC